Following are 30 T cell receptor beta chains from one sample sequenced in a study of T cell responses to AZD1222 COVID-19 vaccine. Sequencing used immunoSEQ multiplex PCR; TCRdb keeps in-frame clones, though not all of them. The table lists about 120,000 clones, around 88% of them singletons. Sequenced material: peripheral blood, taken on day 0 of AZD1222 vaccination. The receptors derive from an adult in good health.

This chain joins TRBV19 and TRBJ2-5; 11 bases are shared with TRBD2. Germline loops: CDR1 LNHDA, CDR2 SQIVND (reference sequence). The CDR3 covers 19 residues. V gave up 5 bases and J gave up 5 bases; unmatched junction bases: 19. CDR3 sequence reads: CASSPSSGRRPLIIETQYF. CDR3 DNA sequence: TGTGCCAGTAGTCCCTCTAGCGGGAGGCGTCCGTTGATCATCGAGACCCAGTACTTC.

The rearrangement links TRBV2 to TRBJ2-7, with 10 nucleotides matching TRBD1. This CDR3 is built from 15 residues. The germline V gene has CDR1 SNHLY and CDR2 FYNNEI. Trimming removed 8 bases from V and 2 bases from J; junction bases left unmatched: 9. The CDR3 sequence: CASHPSGTGAYEQYF. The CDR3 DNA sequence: TGTGCCAGCCATCCCTCCGGGACAGGGGCCTACGAGCAGTACTTC.

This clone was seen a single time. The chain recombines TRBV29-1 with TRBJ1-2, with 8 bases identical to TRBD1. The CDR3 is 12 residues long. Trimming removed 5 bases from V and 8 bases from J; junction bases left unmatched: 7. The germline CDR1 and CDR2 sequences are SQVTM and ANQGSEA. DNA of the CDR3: TGCAGCGTTTCCCCAGGGGGCAGGGGCTACACCTTC. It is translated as CSVSPGGRGYTF.

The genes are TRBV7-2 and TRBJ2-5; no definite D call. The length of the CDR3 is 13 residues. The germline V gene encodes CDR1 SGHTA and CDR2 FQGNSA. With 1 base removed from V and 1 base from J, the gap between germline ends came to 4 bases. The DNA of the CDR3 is TGTGCCAGCAGCTTAGATGGCCAAGAGACCCAGTACTTC. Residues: CASSLDGQETQYF. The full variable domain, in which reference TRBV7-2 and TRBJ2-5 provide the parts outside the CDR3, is GAGVSQSPSNKVTEKGKDVELRCDPISGHTALYWYRQSLGQGLEFLIYFQGNSAPDKSGLPSDRFSAERTGGSVSTLTIQRTQQEDSAVYLCASSLDGQETQYFGPGTRLLVL.

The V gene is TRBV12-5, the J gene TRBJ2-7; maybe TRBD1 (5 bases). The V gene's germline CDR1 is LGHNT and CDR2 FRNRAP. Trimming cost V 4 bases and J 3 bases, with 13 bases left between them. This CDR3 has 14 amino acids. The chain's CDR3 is CASGWDLGVYEQYF. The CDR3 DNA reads TGTGCTAGTGGTTGGGATCTAGGGGTCTACGAGCAGTACTTC.

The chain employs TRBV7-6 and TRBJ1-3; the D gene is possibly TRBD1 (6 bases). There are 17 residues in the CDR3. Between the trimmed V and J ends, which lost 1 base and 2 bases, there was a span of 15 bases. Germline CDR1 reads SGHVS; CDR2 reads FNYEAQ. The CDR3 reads CASSLGAQGRTGNTIYF. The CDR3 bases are TGTGCCAGCAGCTTAGGCGCGCAGGGGAGGACTGGAAACACCATATATTTT.

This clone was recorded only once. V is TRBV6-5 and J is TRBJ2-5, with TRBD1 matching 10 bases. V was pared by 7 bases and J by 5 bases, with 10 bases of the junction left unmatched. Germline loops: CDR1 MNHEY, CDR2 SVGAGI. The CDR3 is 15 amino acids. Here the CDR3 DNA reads TGTGCCAGCAACCGCTGGGACAGGGGAGGGGAGACCCAGTACTTC. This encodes CASNRWDRGGETQYF.

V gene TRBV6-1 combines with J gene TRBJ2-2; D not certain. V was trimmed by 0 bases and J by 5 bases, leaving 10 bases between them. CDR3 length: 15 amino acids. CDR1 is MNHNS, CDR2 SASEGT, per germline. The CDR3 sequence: CASSEAYGTTGELFF. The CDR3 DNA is TGTGCCAGCAGTGAAGCATACGGAACGACCGGGGAGCTGTTTTTT.

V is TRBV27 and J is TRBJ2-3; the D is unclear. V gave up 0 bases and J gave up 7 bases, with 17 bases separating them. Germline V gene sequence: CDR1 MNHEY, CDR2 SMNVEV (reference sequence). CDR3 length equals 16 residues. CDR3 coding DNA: TGTGCCAGCAGTTTATCACTCAGGATAACACTCCATACGCAGTATTTT. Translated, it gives CASSLSLRITLHTQYF.

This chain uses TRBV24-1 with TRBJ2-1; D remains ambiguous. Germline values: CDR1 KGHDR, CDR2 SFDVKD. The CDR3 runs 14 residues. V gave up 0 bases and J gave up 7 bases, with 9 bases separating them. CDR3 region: CATSDLKLGNEQFF. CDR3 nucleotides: TGTGCCACCAGTGATTTGAAGTTGGGAAATGAGCAGTTCTTC.

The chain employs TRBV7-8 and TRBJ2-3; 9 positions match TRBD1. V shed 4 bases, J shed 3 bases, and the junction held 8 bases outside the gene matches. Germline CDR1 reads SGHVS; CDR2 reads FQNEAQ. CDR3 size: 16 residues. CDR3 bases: TGTGCCAGCAGCTCCGGGACAGGGTTTTTAACAGATACGCAGTATTTT. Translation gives CASSSGTGFLTDTQYF.

Here the CDR3 reads CAWNSGDYGYTF. The CDR3 nucleotides are TGTGCCTGGAATTCAGGTGACTATGGCTACACCTTC. J is TRBJ1-2 and V is TRBV30; no definite D call. Trimming left V 4 bases short and J 3 bases short, with 9 bases between. This CDR3 has 12 residues. From germline, CDR1 is GTSNPN and CDR2 SVGIG (reference sequence).

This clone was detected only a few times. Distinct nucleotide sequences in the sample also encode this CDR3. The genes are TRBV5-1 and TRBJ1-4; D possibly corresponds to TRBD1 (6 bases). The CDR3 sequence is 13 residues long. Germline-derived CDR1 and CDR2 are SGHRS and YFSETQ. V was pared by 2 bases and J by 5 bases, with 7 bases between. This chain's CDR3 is CASSLGGNEKLFF. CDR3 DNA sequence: TGCGCCAGCAGCTTAGGGGGGAATGAAAAACTGTTTTTT.

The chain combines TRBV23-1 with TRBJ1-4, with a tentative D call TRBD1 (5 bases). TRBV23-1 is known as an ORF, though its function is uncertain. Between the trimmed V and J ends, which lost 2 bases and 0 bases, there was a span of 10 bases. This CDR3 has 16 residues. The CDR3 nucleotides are TGCGCCAGCAGTCAAGGGCAGGGCCCAACTAATGAAAAACTGTTTTTT. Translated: CASSQGQGPTNEKLFF.

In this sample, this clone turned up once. The CDR3 region is CASSLFGRQGVSYEQYF. The CDR3, as DNA: TGTGCCAGCAGCCTGTTTGGTAGACAGGGGGTCTCCTACGAGCAGTACTTC. The chain uses TRBV7-9 and TRBJ2-7; the match to TRBD1 covers 9 bases. The CDR3 is 17 residues long. V dropped 5 bases and J dropped 0; count of bases not matched to a gene: 11. The V gene's germline CDR1 is SEHNR and CDR2 FQNEAQ (reference sequence).

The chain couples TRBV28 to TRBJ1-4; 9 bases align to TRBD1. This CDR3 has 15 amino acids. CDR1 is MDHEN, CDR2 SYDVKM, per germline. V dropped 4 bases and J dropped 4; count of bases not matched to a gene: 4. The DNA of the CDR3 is TGTGCCAGCAGTTCACAGGGGGCCCTTAATGAAAAACTGTTTTTT. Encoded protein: CASSSQGALNEKLFF. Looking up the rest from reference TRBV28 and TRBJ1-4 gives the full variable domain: DVKVTQSSRYLVKRTGEKVFLECVQDMDHENMFWYRQDPGLGLRLIYFSYDVKMKEKGDIPEGYSVSREKKERFSLILESASTNQTSMYLCASSSQGALNEKLFFGSGTQLSVL.

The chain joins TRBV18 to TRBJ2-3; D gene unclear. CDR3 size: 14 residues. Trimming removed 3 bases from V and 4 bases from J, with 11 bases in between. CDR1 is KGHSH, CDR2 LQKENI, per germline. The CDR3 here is CASSPSAPPDTQYF. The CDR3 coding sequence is TGTGCCAGCTCACCCTCTGCCCCCCCAGATACGCAGTATTTT.

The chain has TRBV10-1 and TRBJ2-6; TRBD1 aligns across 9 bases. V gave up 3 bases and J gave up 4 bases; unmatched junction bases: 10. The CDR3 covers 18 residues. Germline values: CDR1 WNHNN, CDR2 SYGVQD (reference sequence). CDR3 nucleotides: TGCGCCAGCAGTGACCCTAGGACAGGGGTGTTGGGGGCCAACGTCCTGACTTTC. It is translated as CASSDPRTGVLGANVLTF.

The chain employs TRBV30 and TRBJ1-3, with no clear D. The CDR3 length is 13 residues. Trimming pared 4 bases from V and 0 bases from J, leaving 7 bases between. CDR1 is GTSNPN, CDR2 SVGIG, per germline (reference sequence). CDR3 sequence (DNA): TGTGCCTGGACCTTAAACTCTGGAAACACCATATATTTT. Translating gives CAWTLNSGNTIYF.

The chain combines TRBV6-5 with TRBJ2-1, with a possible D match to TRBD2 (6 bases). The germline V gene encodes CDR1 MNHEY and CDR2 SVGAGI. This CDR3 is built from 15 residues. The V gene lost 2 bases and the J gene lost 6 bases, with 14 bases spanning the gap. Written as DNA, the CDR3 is TGTGCCAGCAGTTACCCGGGGGTTGGAACCAATGAGCAGTTCTTC. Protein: CASSYPGVGTNEQFF.

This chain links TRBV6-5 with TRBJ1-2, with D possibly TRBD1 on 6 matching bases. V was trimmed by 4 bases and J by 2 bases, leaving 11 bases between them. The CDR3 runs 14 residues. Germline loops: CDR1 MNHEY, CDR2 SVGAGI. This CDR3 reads CASSSTGANYGYTF. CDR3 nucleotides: TGTGCCAGCAGTTCGACAGGAGCCAACTATGGCTACACCTTC.

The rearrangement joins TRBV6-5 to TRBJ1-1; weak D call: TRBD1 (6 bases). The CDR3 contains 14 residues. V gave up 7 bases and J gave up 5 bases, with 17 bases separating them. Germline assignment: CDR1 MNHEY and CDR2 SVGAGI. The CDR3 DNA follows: TGTGCCAGCATTGGGGGAGGGGGAAGGACTGAAGCTTTCTTT. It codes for CASIGGGGRTEAFF.

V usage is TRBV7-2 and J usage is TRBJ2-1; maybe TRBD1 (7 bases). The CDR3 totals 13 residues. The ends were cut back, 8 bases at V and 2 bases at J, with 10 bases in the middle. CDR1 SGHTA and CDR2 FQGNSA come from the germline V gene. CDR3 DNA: TGTGCCAGCGCGGGACAGACCTACAATGAGCAGTTCTTC. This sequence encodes CASAGQTYNEQFF.

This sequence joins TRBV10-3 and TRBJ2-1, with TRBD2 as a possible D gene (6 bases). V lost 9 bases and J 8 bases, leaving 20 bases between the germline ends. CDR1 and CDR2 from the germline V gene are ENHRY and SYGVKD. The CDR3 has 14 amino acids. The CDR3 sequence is CAINPGVPVYEQFF. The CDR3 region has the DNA TGTGCCATTAACCCGGGGGTCCCTGTTTATGAGCAGTTCTTC.

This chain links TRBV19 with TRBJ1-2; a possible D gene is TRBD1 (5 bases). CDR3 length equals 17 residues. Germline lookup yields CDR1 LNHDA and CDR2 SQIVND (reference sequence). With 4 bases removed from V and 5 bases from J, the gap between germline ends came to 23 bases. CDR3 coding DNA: TGTGCCAGTAGTAACCCTCGGGAGGGGCCCGGGTCTTATGGCTACACCTTC. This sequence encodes CASSNPREGPGSYGYTF.

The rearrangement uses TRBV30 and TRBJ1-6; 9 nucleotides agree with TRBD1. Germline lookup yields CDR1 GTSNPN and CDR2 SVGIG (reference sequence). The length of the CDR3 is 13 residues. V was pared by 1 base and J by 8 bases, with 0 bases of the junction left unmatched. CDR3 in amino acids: CAWSGQGDSPLHF. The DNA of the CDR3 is TGTGCCTGGAGTGGACAGGGGGATTCACCCCTCCACTTT.

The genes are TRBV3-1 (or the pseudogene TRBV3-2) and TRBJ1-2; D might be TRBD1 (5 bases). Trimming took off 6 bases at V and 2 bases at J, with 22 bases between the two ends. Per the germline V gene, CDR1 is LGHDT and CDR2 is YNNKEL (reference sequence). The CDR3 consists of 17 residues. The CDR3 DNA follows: TGTGCCAGCAGTCCATCGGGGCAGGGACGAAACAACTATGGCTACACCTTC. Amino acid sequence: CASSPSGQGRNNYGYTF.

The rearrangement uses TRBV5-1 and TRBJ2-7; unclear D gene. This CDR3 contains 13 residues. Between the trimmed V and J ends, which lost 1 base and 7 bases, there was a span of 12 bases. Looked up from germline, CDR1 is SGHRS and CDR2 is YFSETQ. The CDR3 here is CASSLFGPSEQYF. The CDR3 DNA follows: TGCGCCAGCAGCTTGTTCGGACCTAGTGAGCAGTACTTC.

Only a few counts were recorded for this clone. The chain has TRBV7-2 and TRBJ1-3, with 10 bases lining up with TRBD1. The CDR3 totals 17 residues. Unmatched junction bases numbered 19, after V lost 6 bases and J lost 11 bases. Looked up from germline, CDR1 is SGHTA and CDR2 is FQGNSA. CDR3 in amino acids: CASRDPGTGAGSRAIYF. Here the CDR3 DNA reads TGTGCCAGCAGGGACCCCGGGACAGGGGCGGGATCAAGGGCCATATATTTT.

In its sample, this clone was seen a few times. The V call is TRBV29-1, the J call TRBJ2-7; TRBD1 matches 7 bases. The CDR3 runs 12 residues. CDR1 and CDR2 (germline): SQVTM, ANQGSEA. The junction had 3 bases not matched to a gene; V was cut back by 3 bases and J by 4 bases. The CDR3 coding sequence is TGCAGCGTTGATGAGGGGGCGTACGAGCAGTACTTC. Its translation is CSVDEGAYEQYF.